The 22 T cell receptor beta chains below come from one sample, sequenced in a study of cytomegalovirus exposure and HLA in healthy donors. In the PCR, 60 Vbeta and 13 Jbeta primers were used. Sequenced by immunoSEQ multiplex PCR; TCRdb stores in-frame clones only, minus some. The sample carries around 150,000 clones, around three quarters recorded once. The sequencing input was PBMCs. The receptors shown here come from a man aged 35 to 55 in good health and CMV-seronegative.

This chain joins TRBV18 and TRBJ1-3, with 9 nucleotides matching TRBD1. In germline, CDR1 is KGHSH, CDR2 LQKENI. Trimming removed 3 bases from V and 8 bases from J; junction bases left unmatched: 5. CDR3 length equals 14 residues. This CDR3 is CASSPGQGSDTIYF. The CDR3 bases are TGTGCCAGCTCACCCGGACAGGGGTCGGACACCATATATTTT.

The chain combines TRBV2 with TRBJ2-3; D possibly corresponds to TRBD2 (5 bases). The CDR3 has 15 residues. In germline, CDR1 is SNHLY, CDR2 FYNNEI. V was cut by 2 bases and J by 2 bases, with 11 bases left in between. The CDR3 is CASSESRLATDTQYF. The CDR3 DNA reads as TGTGCCAGCAGTGAATCGCGGCTAGCCACAGATACGCAGTATTTT.

The chain employs TRBV5-6 and TRBJ2-1, with TRBD2 matching 8 bases. V lost 0 bases to trimming and J lost 3 bases; unmatched junction nucleotides: 5. CDR3 size: 16 residues. In germline, CDR1 is SGHDT, CDR2 YYEEEE. In DNA, the CDR3 is TGTGCCAGCAGCTTGGTCGGCGGGGGGTTCTACAATGAGCAGTTCTTC. Encoded protein: CASSLVGGGFYNEQFF.

The chain couples TRBV30 to TRBJ2-1; TRBD2 might be the D (5 bases). This CDR3 is built from 12 residues. Trimming took off 4 bases at V and 7 bases at J, with 11 bases between the two ends. Germline V gene lookup returns CDR1 GTSNPN and CDR2 SVGIG (reference sequence). The CDR3 loop is CAWTMDWNEQFF. CDR3 DNA sequence: TGTGCCTGGACCATGGACTGGAATGAGCAGTTCTTC.

This clone has a handful of counts. V and J are TRBV11-2 and TRBJ1-2; D is unresolved. V was clipped by 5 bases and J by 4 bases, with 11 bases between them. This CDR3 has 13 residues. Per the germline V gene, CDR1 is SGHAT and CDR2 is FQNNGV. The CDR3, as DNA: TGTGCCAGCAGCGCCGCAGTCTCCTATGGCTACACCTTC. Protein product: CASSAAVSYGYTF.

The CDR3 sequence is CASSQVFPSVPEAFF. DNA of the CDR3: TGCGCCAGCAGCCAAGTCTTCCCCTCAGTCCCTGAAGCTTTCTTT. The chain is built from TRBV4-3 and TRBJ1-1; D remains ambiguous. In germline, CDR1 is LGHNA, CDR2 YSLEER. The CDR3 sequence is 15 residues long. With 1 base removed from V and 6 bases from J, the gap between germline ends came to 15 bases.

The genes are TRBV6-5 and TRBJ1-4; D may be TRBD1 (5 bases). This CDR3 contains 15 residues. Germline CDR1 MNHEY, CDR2 SVGAGI. V was trimmed by 3 bases and J by 2 bases, leaving 10 bases between them. DNA for the CDR3: TGTGCCAGCAGTTATTCAGGGAGGACTAATGAAAAACTGTTTTTT. Translated, it gives CASSYSGRTNEKLFF.

The table lists this clone with a few counts. This chain connects TRBV6-6 to TRBJ1-2; D unclear. Trimming stripped 6 bases from V and 4 bases from J, with 12 bases between. Germline CDR1 and CDR2: MNHNY and SVGAGI (reference sequence). This CDR3 is built from 13 residues. The CDR3 here is CASSPSVVYGYTF. CDR3 in DNA: TGTGCCAGCAGCCCCTCGGTAGTCTATGGCTACACCTTC.

This sequence joins TRBV4-1 and TRBJ1-1; D ambiguous. The CDR3 has 14 residues. The germline V gene encodes CDR1 MGHRA and CDR2 YSYEKL. With 5 bases removed from V and 3 bases from J, the gap between germline ends came to 13 bases. This CDR3 is CASSEIHEDTEAFF. CDR3 nucleotides: TGCGCCAGCAGCGAAATCCACGAGGACACTGAAGCTTTCTTT.

This clone has only one observation. The rearrangement uses TRBV7-2 and TRBJ2-7; D possibly corresponds to TRBD2 (6 bases). This CDR3 contains 15 residues. V lost 1 base to trimming and J lost 0 bases, with 10 bases between them. Germline V CDR1 and CDR2: SGHTA, FQGNSA. CDR3 sequence (DNA): TGTGCCAGCAGCTTAGGGGGGGTCCTCTCCTACGAGCAGTACTTC. Its translation: CASSLGGVLSYEQYF.

This chain links TRBV7-6 with TRBJ2-2; TRBD2 matches at 13 bases. The germline gives CDR1 SGHVS, CDR2 FNYEAQ. V was pared by 1 base and J by 7 bases, with 6 bases of the junction left unmatched. The CDR3 sequence is 17 residues long. Here the CDR3 DNA reads TGTGCCAGCAGCTTAGTTACTAGCGGGAGGGCCGTCGGGGAGCTGTTTTTT. This gives the protein CASSLVTSGRAVGELFF.

This clone appeared once. The V call is TRBV5-1, the J call TRBJ2-5; the match to TRBD2 covers 7 bases. The CDR3 spans 15 residues. Trimming at V came to 4 bases and at J to 2 bases, leaving 8 bases not matched to a gene. Germline loops: CDR1 SGHRS, CDR2 YFSETQ. The CDR3 coding sequence is TGCGCCAGCAGCCCTCGGAGCGGGATTCAAGAGACCCAGTACTTC. Its protein is CASSPRSGIQETQYF.

This chain links TRBV5-1 with TRBJ2-1, with a tentative D call TRBD2 (5 bases). Per germline, CDR1 SGHRS and CDR2 YFSETQ. The CDR3 loop spans 20 amino acids. With 4 bases removed from V and 0 bases from J, the gap between germline ends came to 26 bases. The CDR3 DNA reads as TGCGCCAGCAGCCCGTTAACAAGTTTGAGGACTCTCAGCTCCTACAATGAGCAGTTCTTC. It is translated as CASSPLTSLRTLSSYNEQFF.

The genes are TRBV10-3 and TRBJ2-3, with TRBD2 matching over 8 bases. The CDR3 extends over 15 amino acids. V was clipped by 3 bases and J by 2 bases; unmatched bases: 4. Germline CDR1 is ENHRY and CDR2 is SYGVKD. CDR3 amino acids: CAISDQRGTTDTQYF. Here the CDR3 DNA reads TGTGCCATCAGTGACCAGCGGGGGACCACAGATACGCAGTATTTT.

This rearrangement joins TRBV11-2 to TRBJ2-5, with TRBD1 matching over 11 bases. The J call may be faulty, since TRBJ2-7 better matches the DNA end. The CDR3 runs to 13 residues. The germline gives CDR1 SGHAT, CDR2 FQNNGV. The CDR3 DNA reads TGTGCCAGCAAGGGGACAGGGGGCTACGAGCAGTACTTC. It is translated as CASKGTGGYEQYF.

The chain is built from TRBV2 and TRBJ1-4, with TRBD1 as a possible D gene (6 bases). CDR3 length: 13 amino acids. In germline, CDR1 is SNHLY, CDR2 FYNNEI. V was shortened by 7 bases and J by 7 bases, with 13 bases between the two germline ends. The CDR3 DNA reads TGTGCCAGCACTCAGGGGCGAGGTGAAAAACTGTTTTTT. Encoded protein: CASTQGRGEKLFF.

The chain links TRBV9 to TRBJ2-3; 10 bases agree with TRBD1. Germline assignment: CDR1 SGDLS and CDR2 YYNGEE. The junction had 2 bases not matched to a gene; V was cut back by 0 bases and J by 1 base. CDR3 length: 16 amino acids. The CDR3 protein is CASSVGGTGGTDTQYF. The CDR3 DNA follows: TGTGCCAGCAGCGTAGGGGGGACAGGGGGCACAGATACGCAGTATTTT.

This clone has only a few counts. The CDR3 DNA reads TGTGCCAGCAGCTCCCATGGACAATACAATGAGCAGTTCTTC. Residues: CASSSHGQYNEQFF. This rearrangement joins TRBV11-2 to TRBJ2-1, with a possible D match to TRBD1 (5 bases). This CDR3 is 14 amino acids long. Germline V gives CDR1 SGHAT, CDR2 FQNNGV. The V and J ends lost 4 bases and 4 bases respectively, with 11 bases between them.

Only one count was recorded for this clone. V gene TRBV7-8 combines with J gene TRBJ2-1, with unresolved D. The CDR3 loop spans 12 amino acids. The germline V gene has CDR1 SGHVS and CDR2 FQNEAQ. The V gene lost 6 bases and the J gene lost 4 bases, with 7 bases spanning the gap. The CDR3 DNA sequence: TGTGCCAGCAGTCCCGCGTACAATGAGCAGTTCTTC. Its protein product is CASSPAYNEQFF.

V gene TRBV28 combines with J gene TRBJ1-5; TRBD1 matches 12 bases. Germline V gives CDR1 MDHEN, CDR2 SYDVKM. This CDR3 region has 17 residues. V lost 5 bases and J lost 4; bases outside the gene matches: 9. The CDR3 DNA sequence: TGTGCCAGCAGTCCCGGGACAGGGGGCGCAAAAAATCAGCCCCAGCATTTT. Translating it yields CASSPGTGGAKNQPQHF.

This clone was seen only once. The chain is built from TRBV6-5 and TRBJ2-1; D is possibly TRBD2 (6 bases). V was trimmed by 4 bases and J by 1 base, leaving 14 bases between them. Germline lookup yields CDR1 MNHEY and CDR2 SVGAGI. The CDR3 loop spans 16 amino acids. CDR3 DNA sequence: TGTGCCAGCAGTTTCTCCGGGGAGGTATCCTACAATGAGCAGTTCTTC. Protein: CASSFSGEVSYNEQFF.

This clone has just one count. The rearrangement uses TRBV7-8 and TRBJ2-5; 11 bases map to TRBD2. CDR3 length: 16 residues. CDR1 is SGHVS and CDR2 is FQNEAQ in the germline V gene. Trimming took 5 bases from V and 1 from J; bases not matched to a gene: 6. CDR3 DNA sequence: TGTGCCAGCAGCGCAAGGGGGACTAGCGGCCAAGAGACCCAGTACTTC. Residues: CASSARGTSGQETQYF.